The following is a TCR beta chain sequence with its context. Its antigen target is currently unknown. No much larger clone is present one base from it, and per-base qualities are unavailable. The data were obtained in a study of shared clonotypes between healthy human individuals (dated by TCRdb to about 2020). Turning to the overall study: The cohort comprised a couple of women and a few men aged 18 to 49 years. Between about 0.85 and 8.9 billion PBMCs per donor were obtained by leukapheresis. The study deeply sequenced blood TCR repertoires of several healthy adults to estimate repertoire size and the extent of clonotype sharing between individuals. To increase sequencing depth and limit assay-specific biases, different laboratories used diverse techniques to prepare libraries and sequence TCR repertoires. Per donor, three plates each were used for CD4 naive and CD4 memory, two for CD8 naive, and one for CD8 memory.

The CDR3 contains 15 residues, cysteine and phenylalanine counted. The read is trimmed to its CDR3 DNA, 45 bases read in frame from base 1. The V end gives up 3 bases and the J end 2 bases, leaving 6 bases in the junction not matched to a gene. Sequences MGHRA (CDR1) and YSYEKL (CDR2) are obtained from the germline V gene. Using the deep immunoSEQ assay, multiplex PCR amplified TCR CDR3 regions from genomic DNA. Genomic DNA extracted from each cell subset was distributed evenly over all wells of several immunoSEQ 96-well plates, and each plate served as one replicate. Each replicate PCR for sorted subsets received about 0.2 ug genomic DNA, equal to roughly 29,000 T cell genomes. The purified libraries were quantified using a Qubit 3.0 fluorometer, sized with a Bioanalyzer 2100, and then quantified again using the KAPA Library Quantification kit. Every immunoSEQ 96-well plate was sequenced on a separate single-read 150-cycle Illumina NextSeq 550 flow cell. On the study's bioinformatics: Because the immunoSEQ output held only junctional sequences and lacked quality scores, the filtering could not match the filtering applied to full-length reads. Sequences were annotated with PyIR, a Python wrapper for IgBLAST v1.9, and V/J genes and CDR3 were assigned using IMGT germline references. Reads were filtered out if the reads had weak V/J assignments (E-value above 1e-6), no CDR3, stop codons, out-of-frame junctions, or ambiguous translated residues. V3J clonotypes were defined as sequences sharing the same inferred V gene, J gene, and CDR3 amino acid sequence. The percentage overlap between two repertoires was calculated by dividing the number of shared unique clonotypes by the size of the smaller repertoire. RTK rarefaction, the Chao1 estimator, and Recon v2.1 estimates of unobserved clonotypes were used to assess repertoire richness. For all TCRbeta clonotypes obtained by the gDNA method from a handful of donors, generation probabilities were computed with OLGA. TCRdb stores this immuneACCESS table with in-frame sequences only. Part of the clones is absent; in the studies checked, under half of the shortfall reflects unresolved V genes, and no reason is known for the rest. V, J and clone size are taken as reported in that table, and D and trimming were inferred from the DNA itself. This sample comprises under 2,000,000 clones, approximately 94% of them detected only once. Clones ranked in the top ten supply 0.95% to 1.5% of the sample.

What the study reported, not specific to this receptor: Compared with non-shared clonotypes, clonotypes shared by all four sorted-subset donors had higher generation probabilities. Even with the large sequencing depth, rarefaction of the sorted-subset datasets indicated that sequencing was incomplete. Naive subsets generally had larger estimated clonotype richness than memory subsets. Roughly 5% of naive CD4, 3.5% of naive CD8, roughly 2.5% of memory CD4, and around 0.42% of memory CD8 clonotypes were shared across a few donors. Pairwise subsampling led to the expectation that sequencing depth would affect the degree of clonotype sharing among donors. The small number of donors limited the genetic and exposure-history diversity represented. Sampling was limited to blood, and TCR repertoires in tissue likely differ from TCR repertoires in blood.

For the CD8 naive samples, CD45RO-negative cells were positively selected for CCR7, yielding a CD45RA+CCR7+ population from which TemRA cells were excluded. The donors were healthy, HIV-negative adults who had no recently reported acute infections or vaccinations. Every donor was a Caucasian adult residing in Nashville, Tennessee, USA. After blood collection by leukapheresis, PBMCs were isolated using Ficoll-Histopaque density gradient centrifugation and then cryopreserved in the vapor phase of liquid nitrogen. Purity and quantity of every magnetically sorted T cell population were checked by analytical flow cytometry. From each sorted fraction, genomic DNA was isolated and quantified by UV absorbance on a Nanodrop 2000c.

Sequenced input: naive CD8+ T cells sorted from blood. In light of the paper, this sample's cell subset or site label describes: CD45RA+CCR7+. The V and J genes are TRBV4-1 and TRBJ2-5, with 7 bases matching TRBD2. This receptor was identified in a man between 18 and 29 years old in good health. The CDR3 amino acid sequence is: CASSHRLAEQETQYF. The nucleotide sequence is given as TGCGCCAGCAGCCACCGACTAGCAGAGCAAGAGACCCAGTACTTC.